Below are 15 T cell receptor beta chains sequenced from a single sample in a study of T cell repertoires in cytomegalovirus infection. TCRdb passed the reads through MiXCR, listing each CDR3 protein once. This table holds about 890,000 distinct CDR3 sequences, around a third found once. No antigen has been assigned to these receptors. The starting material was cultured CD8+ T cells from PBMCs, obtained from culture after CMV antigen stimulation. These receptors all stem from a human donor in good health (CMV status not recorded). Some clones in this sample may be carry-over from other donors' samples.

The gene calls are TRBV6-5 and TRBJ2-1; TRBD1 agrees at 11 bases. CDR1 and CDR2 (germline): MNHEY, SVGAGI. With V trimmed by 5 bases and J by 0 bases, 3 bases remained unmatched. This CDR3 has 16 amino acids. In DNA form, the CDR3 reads TGTGCCAGCAGTAAGGGACAGGGGGGCTCCTACAATGAGCAGTTCTTC. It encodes CASSKGQGGSYNEQFF.

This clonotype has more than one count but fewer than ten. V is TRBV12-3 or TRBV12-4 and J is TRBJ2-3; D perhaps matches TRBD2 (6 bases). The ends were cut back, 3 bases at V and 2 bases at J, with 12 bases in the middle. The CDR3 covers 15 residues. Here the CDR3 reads CASSFLGGYTDTQYF. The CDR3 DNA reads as TGTGCCAGCAGTTTCTTGGGGGGATACACAGATACGCAGTATTTT.

This chain's CDR3 is CASSEIWDLNYGYTF. The DNA for the CDR3 is TGCGCCAGCAGTGAGATTTGGGACCTTAACTATGGCTACACCTTC. The chain couples TRBV10-2 to TRBJ1-2; possibly TRBD1 for D (5 bases). CDR1 is WSHSY and CDR2 is SAAADI in the germline V gene. The CDR3 has 15 amino acids. Trimming took off 2 bases at V and 1 base at J, with 11 bases between the two ends.

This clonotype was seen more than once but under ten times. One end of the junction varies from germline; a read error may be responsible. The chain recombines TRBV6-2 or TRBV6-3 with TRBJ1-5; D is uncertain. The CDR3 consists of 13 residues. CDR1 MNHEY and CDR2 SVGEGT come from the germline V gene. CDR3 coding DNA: TGTGCCAGCAGTGACTCCAATCTCGGGCCCCAGCATTTT. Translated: CASSDSNLGPQHF.

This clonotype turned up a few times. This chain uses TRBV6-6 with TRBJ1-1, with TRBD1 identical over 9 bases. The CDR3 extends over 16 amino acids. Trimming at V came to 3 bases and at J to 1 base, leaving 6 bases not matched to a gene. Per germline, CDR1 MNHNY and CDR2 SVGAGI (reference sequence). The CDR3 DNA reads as TGTGCCAGCAGTTATGGGACAGGGTCGGGGAACACTGAAGCTTTCTTT. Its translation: CASSYGTGSGNTEAFF.

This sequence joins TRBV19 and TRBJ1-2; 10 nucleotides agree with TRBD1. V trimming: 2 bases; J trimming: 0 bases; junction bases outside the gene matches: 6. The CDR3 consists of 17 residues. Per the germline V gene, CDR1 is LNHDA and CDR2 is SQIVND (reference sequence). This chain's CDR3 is CASSISGTGASNYGYTF. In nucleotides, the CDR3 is TGTGCCAGTAGTATAAGCGGGACAGGGGCTTCTAACTATGGCTACACCTTC.

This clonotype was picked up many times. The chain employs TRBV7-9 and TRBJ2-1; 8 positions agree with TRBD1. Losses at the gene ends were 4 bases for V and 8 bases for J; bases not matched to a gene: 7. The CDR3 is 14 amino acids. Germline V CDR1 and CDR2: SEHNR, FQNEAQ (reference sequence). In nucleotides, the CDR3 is TGTGCCAGCAGCTCGTGGACAGGGCAAGATGAGCAGTTCTTC. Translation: CASSSWTGQDEQFF.

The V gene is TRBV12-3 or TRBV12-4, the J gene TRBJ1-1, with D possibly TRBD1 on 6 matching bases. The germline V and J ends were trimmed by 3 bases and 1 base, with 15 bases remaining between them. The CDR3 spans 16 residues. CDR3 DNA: TGTGCCAGCAGTTTTGGGGGGGCCAGCCGGAACACTGAAGCTTTCTTT. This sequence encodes CASSFGGASRNTEAFF.

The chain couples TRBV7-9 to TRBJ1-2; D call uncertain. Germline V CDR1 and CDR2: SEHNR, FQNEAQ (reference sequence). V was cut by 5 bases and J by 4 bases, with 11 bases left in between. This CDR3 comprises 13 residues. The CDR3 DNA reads TGTGCCAGCAGCCACCCGTCCGGCTATGGCTACACCTTC. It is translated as CASSHPSGYGYTF.

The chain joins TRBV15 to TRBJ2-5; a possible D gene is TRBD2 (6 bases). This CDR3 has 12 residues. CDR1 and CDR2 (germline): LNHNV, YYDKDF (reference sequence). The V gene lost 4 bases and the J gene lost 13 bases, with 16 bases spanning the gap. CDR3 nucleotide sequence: TGTGCCACCAGCAAATCCGACGGCGGGGCGTACTTC. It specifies CATSKSDGGAYF.

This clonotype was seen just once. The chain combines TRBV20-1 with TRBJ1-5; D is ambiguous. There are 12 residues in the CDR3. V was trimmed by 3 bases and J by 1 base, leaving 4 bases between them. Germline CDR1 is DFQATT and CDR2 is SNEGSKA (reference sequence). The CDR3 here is CSASWSNQPQHF. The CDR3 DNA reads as TGCAGTGCTAGCTGGAGCAATCAGCCCCAGCATTTT.

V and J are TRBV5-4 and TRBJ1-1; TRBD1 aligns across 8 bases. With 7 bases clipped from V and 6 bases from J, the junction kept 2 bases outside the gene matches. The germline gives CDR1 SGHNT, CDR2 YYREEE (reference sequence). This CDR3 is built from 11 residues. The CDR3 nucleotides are TGTGCCAGCGAACAGGGGGCTGAAGCTTTCTTT. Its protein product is CASEQGAEAFF.

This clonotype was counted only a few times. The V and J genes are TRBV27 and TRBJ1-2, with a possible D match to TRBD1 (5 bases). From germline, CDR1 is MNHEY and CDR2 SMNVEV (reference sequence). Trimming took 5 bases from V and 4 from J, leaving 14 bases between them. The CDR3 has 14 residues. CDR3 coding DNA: TGTGCCAGCAGTACGGCGGGGGACGGCTATGGCTACACCTTC. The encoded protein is CASSTAGDGYGYTF.

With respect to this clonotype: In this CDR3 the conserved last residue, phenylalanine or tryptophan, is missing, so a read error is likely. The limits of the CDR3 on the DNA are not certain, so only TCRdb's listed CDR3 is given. This CDR3 is CASSLGGGELLY. J is TRBJ1-1 and V is TRBV5-4; the D call TRBD1 from the table was never checked on the DNA. The germline V gene has CDR1 SGHNT and CDR2 YYREEE (reference sequence). Inclusive of both ends, the CDR3 amounts to 12 amino acids.

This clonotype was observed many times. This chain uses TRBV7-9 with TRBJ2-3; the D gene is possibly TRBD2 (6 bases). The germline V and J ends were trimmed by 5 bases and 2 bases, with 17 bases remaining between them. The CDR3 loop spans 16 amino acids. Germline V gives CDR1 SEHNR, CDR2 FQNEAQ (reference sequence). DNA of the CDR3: TGTGCCAGCAGCCATAGGGTGCGGGGCCTCACAGATACGCAGTATTTT. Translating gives CASSHRVRGLTDTQYF.